This record concerns one T cell receptor (beta chain) sequence. The sample comes from a study of T cell changes during pregnancy in multiple sclerosis. Generated by immunoSEQ multiplex PCR, the TCRdb table keeps only in-frame clones and is missing some. The sample lists roughly 52,000 clones, 94% occurring once. Germline lookup yields CDR1 MNHGY and CDR2 SVAAGI. Trimming removed 10 bases from V and 3 bases from J; junction bases left unmatched: 10. The CDR3 is 14 amino acids. The chain combines TRBV6-9 with TRBJ2-7, with TRBD2 matching over 9 bases. The sample here was CD8+ T cells from peripheral blood mononuclear cells, taken in the third trimester of pregnancy. This TCR derives from a female donor with multiple sclerosis, enrolled in a pregnancy study. Here the CDR3 reads CATDVAGVHYEQYF. The CDR3 DNA sequence: TGTGCCACCGACGTAGCGGGAGTGCACTACGAGCAGTACTTC.